The rows below give T cell receptor beta chains drawn from one sample of a study of T cell changes during pregnancy in multiple sclerosis. Clones were sequenced by immunoSEQ multiplex PCR, and TCRdb holds only the in-frame ones, with some missing. The table lists fewer than 110,000 clones, about 91% of them singletons. Specimen: peripheral blood, collected in the second trimester of pregnancy. Every receptor here comes from a female donor with multiple sclerosis, enrolled in a pregnancy study. CDR3s include the opening cysteine and the closing phenylalanine or tryptophan. Fields, in order: clone size, J gene, V gene, D gene, CDR3 protein, CDR3 DNA. D genes are given only for firm matches. Rows give clone size only sometimes, using once, few, many, or a class for an expanded clone.

size: .; J: TRBJ1-4; V: TRBV5-1; D: TRBD1; CDR3: CASSIQGLGEKLFF; DNA: TGCGCCAGCAGCATACAGGGGCTGGGTGAAAAACTGTTTTTT
size: .; J: TRBJ2-7; V: TRBV19; D: TRBD1; CDR3: CASSPGQFNEQYF; DNA: TGTGCCAGTAGTCCGGGACAGTTCAACGAGCAGTACTTC
size: .; J: TRBJ2-7; V: TRBV2; D: TRBD1; CDR3: CASSEAGQGQGIYEQYF; DNA: TGTGCCAGCAGTGAAGCGGGTCAGGGACAGGGGATTTACGAGCAGTACTTC
size: .; J: TRBJ2-7; V: TRBV5-1; D: .; CDR3: CASSRSTVDYEQYF; DNA: TGCGCCAGCAGCAGATCGACAGTGGACTACGAGCAGTACTTC
size: .; J: TRBJ1-3; V: TRBV6-5; D: .; CDR3: CATRIGQSSGNTIYF; DNA: TGTGCCACCCGAATAGGACAGAGCTCTGGAAACACCATATATTTT
size: .; J: TRBJ2-2; V: TRBV27; D: TRBD1; CDR3: CASSPGQDTGELFF; DNA: TGTGCCAGCAGTCCGGGACAGGACACCGGGGAGCTGTTTTTT
size: .; J: TRBJ2-2; V: TRBV30; D: TRBD2; CDR3: CAWGLADTNTGELFF; DNA: TGTGCCTGGGGACTAGCGGACACGAACACCGGGGAGCTGTTTTTT
size: .; J: TRBJ2-4; V: TRBV27; D: TRBD1; CDR3: CASRKTGAHKNIQYF; DNA: TGTGCCAGCAGGAAGACAGGGGCCCACAAAAACATTCAGTACTTC
size: .; J: TRBJ1-5; V: TRBV28; D: TRBD1; CDR3: CASSLTDRGSYSNQPQHF; DNA: TGTGCCAGCAGTTTAACGGACAGGGGGTCTTATAGCAATCAGCCCCAGCATTTT
size: .; J: TRBJ2-7; V: TRBV28; D: TRBD2; CDR3: CASSPPGVAGDEQYF; DNA: TGTGCCAGCAGTCCCCCAGGGGTAGCGGGAGACGAGCAGTACTTC
size: .; J: TRBJ2-3; V: TRBV28; D: .; CDR3: CASSWQAHTQYF; DNA: TGTGCCAGCAGTTGGCAGGCCCATACGCAGTATTTT
size: .; J: TRBJ2-1; V: TRBV6-4; D: .; CDR3: CASSVRAQSYNEQFF; DNA: TGTGCCAGCAGTGTGCGGGCCCAGTCCTACAATGAGCAGTTCTTC
size: .; J: TRBJ2-7; V: TRBV28; D: .; CDR3: CASSFLRRQQAYEQYF; DNA: TGTGCCAGCAGTTTTTTAAGGAGGCAGCAAGCCTACGAGCAGTACTTC
size: once; J: TRBJ2-1; V: TRBV29-1; D: TRBD2; CDR3: CSVDRGGLNEQFF; DNA: TGCAGCGTTGATCGCGGGGGACTCAATGAGCAGTTCTTC
size: .; J: TRBJ2-5; V: TRBV19; D: .; CDR3: CASSPFRDQETQYF; DNA: TGTGCCAGTAGTCCATTCAGGGACCAAGAGACCCAGTACTTC
size: .; J: TRBJ1-4; V: TRBV15; D: TRBD1; CDR3: CATSSQGVYNEKLFF; DNA: TGTGCCACCAGCTCCCAGGGGGTCTATAATGAAAAACTGTTTTTT
size: .; J: TRBJ1-6; V: TRBV2; D: .; CDR3: CASIRVGPLETYNSPLHF; DNA: TGTGCCAGCATCCGGGTTGGCCCGCTTGAAACCTATAATTCACCCCTCCACTTT
size: .; J: TRBJ1-4; V: TRBV25-1; D: .; CDR3: CASSVGGFGEKLFF; DNA: TGTGCCAGCAGTGTAGGAGGGTTCGGGGAAAAACTGTTTTTT
size: .; J: TRBJ2-3; V: TRBV5-4; D: .; CDR3: CASSFDLLRAADTQYF; DNA: TGTGCCAGCAGCTTCGACTTACTCCGTGCGGCAGATACGCAGTATTTT
size: .; J: TRBJ1-3; V: TRBV14; D: .; CDR3: CASSRWTNGNTIYF; DNA: TGTGCCAGCAGCCGATGGACTAATGGAAACACCATATATTTT
size: .; J: TRBJ2-7; V: TRBV27; D: TRBD1; CDR3: CASSSTGTGDFYEQYF; DNA: TGTGCCAGCAGCAGCACCGGGACAGGGGATTTCTACGAGCAGTACTTC
size: once; J: TRBJ2-1; V: TRBV25-1; D: TRBD1; CDR3: CASSDSGGTDEQFF; DNA: TGTGCCAGCAGTGATTCAGGGGGAACGGATGAGCAGTTCTTC
size: .; J: TRBJ1-1; V: TRBV2; D: .; CDR3: CASSLRQLSSNTEAFF; DNA: TGTGCCAGCAGCCTTCGACAGCTAAGTTCGAACACTGAAGCTTTCTTT